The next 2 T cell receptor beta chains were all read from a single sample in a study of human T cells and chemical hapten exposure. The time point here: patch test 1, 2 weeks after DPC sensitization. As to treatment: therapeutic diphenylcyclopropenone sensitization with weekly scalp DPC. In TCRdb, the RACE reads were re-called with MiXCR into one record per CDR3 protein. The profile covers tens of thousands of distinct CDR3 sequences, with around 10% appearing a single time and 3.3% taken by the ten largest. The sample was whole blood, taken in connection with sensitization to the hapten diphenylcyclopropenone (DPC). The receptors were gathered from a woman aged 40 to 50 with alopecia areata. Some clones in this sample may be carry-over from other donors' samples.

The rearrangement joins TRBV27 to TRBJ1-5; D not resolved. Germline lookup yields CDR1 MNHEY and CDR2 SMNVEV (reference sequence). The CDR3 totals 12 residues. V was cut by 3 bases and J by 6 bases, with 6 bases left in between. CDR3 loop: CASSFIGQPQHF. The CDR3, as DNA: TGTGCCAGCAGTTTCATAGGTCAGCCCCAGCATTTT.

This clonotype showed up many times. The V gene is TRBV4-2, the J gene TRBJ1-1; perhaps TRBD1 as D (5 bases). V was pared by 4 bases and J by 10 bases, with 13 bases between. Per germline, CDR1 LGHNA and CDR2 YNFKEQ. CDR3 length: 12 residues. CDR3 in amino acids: CASSPGRWGAFF. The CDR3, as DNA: TGTGCCAGCAGCCCAGGGAGGTGGGGAGCTTTCTTT.